Each of the 8 T cell receptor beta chains below was sequenced from the same sample in a study of tumor-infiltrating lymphocytes in primary liver carcinoma. For each extraction, RNA and DNA were obtained together from 20-30 mg of unsorted bulk tissue. Using a constant-region primer together with ProtoScript II reverse transcriptase, TCR beta cDNA was made from around 500 ng of total RNA. Slightly modified ARM-PCR with three nested multiplex PCR rounds yielded TCR beta libraries. Investigators reported that the first two PCR rounds, at 9 to 11 cycles each, used TRBV1-TRBV30 forward primers with a C-beta reverse primer. TCRdb itself ran the multiplex PCR reads through MiXCR, one entry per CDR3 protein. The table has some 190,000 distinct CDR3 sequences, around 85% seen once. Sequenced sample: tumor tissue from primary liver carcinoma. The origin of the receptors is a man aged 35 to 55 with primary liver carcinoma and hepatitis B virus infection.

Points on this clonotype: One end of the junction does not line up with germline, which may come from a read error. The V call is TRBV4-2, the J call TRBJ2-2, with D perhaps TRBD1 (5 bases). Per the germline V gene, CDR1 is LGHNA and CDR2 is YNFKEQ. CDR3 length: 18 amino acids. CDR3 protein: CTSSQETLKGFSTGELFF. In nucleotides, the CDR3 is TGTACCAGCAGCCAAGAGACGTTGAAGGGGTTCAGTACCGGGGAGCTGTTTTTT.

On this clonotype itself: This may be a read error: a much more frequent sequence differs by one nucleotide. The CDR3 DNA follows: TGCGCCAGCAGCTCCCGACAGGGACTGAACACTGAACCTTTCTTT. Translated, it gives CASSSRQGLNTEPFF. The rearrangement uses TRBV5-1 and TRBJ1-1; 7 bases map to TRBD1. The CDR3 contains 15 residues. Per germline, CDR1 SGHRS and CDR2 YFSETQ. The entire variable domain, with the rest obtained from reference TRBV5-1 and TRBJ1-1, is as follows: KAGVTQTPRYLIKTRGQQVTLSCSPISGHRSVSWYQQTPGQGLQFLFEYFSETQRNKGNFPGRFSGRQFSNSRSEMNVSTLELGDSALYLCASSSRQGLNTEPFFGQGTRLTVV.

About this clonotype itself: Compared with germline, one end of the junction differs, possibly owing to a read error. The chain recombines TRBV11-2 with TRBJ2-2, with 10 bases identical to TRBD1. This CDR3 has 15 amino acids. The germline CDR1 and CDR2 sequences are SGHAT and FQNNGV. The CDR3 reads CVSSLGTGVTRELFF. The CDR3, as DNA: TGTGTCAGCAGCTTGGGGACAGGGGTGACCCGGGAGCTGTTTTTT.

Concerning this clonotype itself: Germline is not matched at one junction end, which may reflect a read error. The rearrangement links TRBV6-5 to TRBJ2-6, with D hard to call. Germline loops: CDR1 MNHEY, CDR2 SVGAGI. The CDR3 spans 16 residues. The CDR3 nucleotides are TGTGCCAGAAGTTACACTGGGTTCTCTGGGGCCAACGTCCTGACTTTC. As protein: CARSYTGFSGANVLTF.

About this clonotype itself: The conserved phenylalanine or tryptophan is not found at the CDR3 terminus, so this likely reflects a read error. The chain has TRBV11-2 and TRBJ1-6, with D tentatively TRBD1 (5 bases). Germline values: CDR1 SGHAT, CDR2 FQNNGV. This CDR3 is 16 amino acids long. The CDR3 nucleotides are TGTGTCAGCAGCTTAGGGGACGACGGTTATAATTCACCCCTCCACCTC. It yields the protein CVSSLGDDGYNSPLHL.

A note on this clonotype: An end of the junction differs from the germline gene, which may be a read error. The chain links TRBV12-3 or TRBV12-4 to TRBJ2-7; 7 bases agree with TRBD2. The CDR3 contains 13 residues. The CDR3, as DNA: TGTGCCAGCAGCTTAGGGAGGGCCGGGGAGCAGTACTTC. It is translated as CASSLGRAGEQYF.

Remarks on this clonotype: Mismatch with germline at one junction end may stem from a read error. V gene TRBV5-5 combines with J gene TRBJ2-6; either TRBD1 or TRBD2 may supply D (5 bases each). CDR3 size: 16 residues. The germline gives CDR1 SGHKS, CDR2 YYEKEE (reference sequence). CDR3 sequence (DNA): TGTGCGAGCAGCTTGGGGGTGTACTCTGGGGCCAACATCCTGACTTTC. It codes for CASSLGVYSGANILTF.

In regard to this clonotype: Just one base apart from a much larger clone, this may be a read error. Here the CDR3 omits its conserved ending phenylalanine or tryptophan, so a read error is the likely source. The gene calls are TRBV28 and TRBJ1-3; TRBD1 is a possible D gene (5 bases). This CDR3 has 16 amino acids. The germline V gene encodes CDR1 MDHEN and CDR2 SYDVKM. V gave up 6 bases and J gave up 0 bases, with 15 bases separating them. The CDR3 nucleotides are TGTGCCAGCAGCCACTCGACAGCCTACTCTGGAAACACCATATATATT. Encoded protein: CASSHSTAYSGNTIYI.